This T cell receptor (beta chain) was documented in a study of T-cell memory formation after mild COVID-19. Study results and caveats: A second wave of clones peaked on day 37, and their SARS-CoV-2 specificity went unconfirmed. Largely, contracting CD4+ clones fell within CM and EM, and contracting CD8+ clones within EMRA.

A single count supports this clonotype. What it binds is unknown. CDR1 and CDR2 from the germline V gene are KGHSH and LQKENI. This CDR3 has 15 amino acids. Trimming stripped 3 bases from V and 8 bases from J, with 17 bases between. With constant-segment primers, 5'RACE yielded cDNA libraries of TCR alpha and TCR beta that carried sample barcodes and UMIs. TCRdb independently ran MiXCR on the 5' RACE reads; one entry per CDR3 protein. The sample lists about 290,000 distinct CDR3 sequences; roughly 15% were seen once. The V and J genes are TRBV18 and TRBJ2-1; possible D gene TRBD2, 5 bases. The sequence was collected from a man between 18 and 29 years old who had mild COVID-19 (a few samples of this study predate the infection). Cell type and time point are not known. The sequencing input was PBMCs or a T cell subset sorted from them (not recorded which). The chain's CDR3 is CASSPDDRGGDEQFF. In DNA, the CDR3 is TGTGCCAGCTCACCGGACGACCGGGGTGGGGATGAGCAGTTCTTC.